This paragraph reports one T cell receptor (beta chain). This entry comes from a study of T cells after yellow fever vaccination. Study-level findings and limits: There was a possibility that FACS-sorted repertoires contained abundant clonotypes contaminating from the bulk population. Secondary responses were weaker yet peaked faster, day 5 versus 15.

The V end lost 3 bases, the J end lost 7 bases, and 13 bases lay between the germline ends. Germline CDR1 SEHNR, CDR2 FQNEAQ (reference sequence). The length of the CDR3 is 14 residues. Production of TCR cDNA was by 5'RACE template switching, which also added a universal primer site and UMIs. TCRdb re-derived calls from the 5' RACE reads in MiXCR, one entry per CDR3 protein. The sample records fewer than 100,000 distinct CDR3 sequences, roughly 10% being singletons. The source material was CD8+ T cells not binding an NS4B(214-222) dextramer, sorted from PBMCs, sampled approximately 16 days after the first yellow fever vaccination. V usage is TRBV7-9 and J usage is TRBJ1-3; no clear D. The clonotype originates from a man aged 18 to 35 who received the YFV17D yellow fever vaccine. This CDR3 is CASSFPPTGNTIYF. The CDR3, as DNA: TGTGCCAGCAGCTTTCCGCCGACGGGGAACACCATATATTTT.